This is a list of T cell receptor beta chains from one sample in a study of blood T cell repertoires in COVID-19. Profiled with immunoSEQ multiplex PCR; TCRdb holds only in-frame clones, not every one. The sample carries about 180,000 clones, approximately 90% recorded once. Material for sequencing was peripheral blood. These receptors all come from a woman aged 45 to 65 with acute or convalescent COVID-19. The CDR3 runs from the conserved cysteine through the conserved F or W. D genes are given only for firm matches. Only part of the rows carry a size: once, few, many, or a class if the clone is expanded.

abundance | j_gene | v_gene | d_gene | CDR3nt | CDR3aa
NA | TRBJ1-5 | TRBV6-2/TRBV6-3 | NA | TGTGCCAGCAGCCCCGGCCGGAGGTGGCAGGTGAGTCAGCCCCAGCATTTT | CASSPGRRWQVSQPQHF
NA | TRBJ1-1 | TRBV30 | NA | TGTGCCTGGAGTGATCAGGGTGAAGCTTTCTTT | CAWSDQGEAFF
NA | TRBJ2-2 | TRBV19 | TRBD1 | TGTGCCAGTTCCCCGGGACAGGGAGGGACCGGGGAGCTGTTTTTT | CASSPGQGGTGELFF
NA | TRBJ1-1 | TRBV7-9 | NA | TGTGCCAGCAGCAGAGGTGGCAGGGGTGGGAACACTGAAGCTTTCTTT | CASSRGGRGGNTEAFF
once | TRBJ2-5 | TRBV6-1 | NA | TGTGCCAGCAGTGAAGAGGGAGTAGCGCCCCAAGAGACCCAGTACTTC | CASSEEGVAPQETQYF
NA | TRBJ2-3 | TRBV18 | NA | TGTGCCAGCTCACCTAGGGCAGGGGTAGATACGCAGTATTTT | CASSPRAGVDTQYF
NA | TRBJ1-1 | TRBV7-8 | NA | TGTGCCAGCAGCACCGGGACAAGAGGCACTGAAGCTTTCTTT | CASSTGTRGTEAFF
NA | TRBJ1-3 | TRBV18 | TRBD1 | TGTGCCAGCTCACCTGGGACAGGGTCTGGAAACACCATATATTTT | CASSPGTGSGNTIYF
NA | TRBJ2-3 | TRBV29-1 | NA | TGCAGCGTTGCAGGGTATACTAGCACAGATACGCAGTATTTT | CSVAGYTSTDTQYF
NA | TRBJ1-2 | TRBV20-1 | NA | TGCAGTGCTAGTAAGGGGGTCGGCTACACCTTC | CSASKGVGYTF
NA | TRBJ1-3 | TRBV9 | NA | TGTGCCAGCAGCGTACAGAACTCTGGAAACACCATATATTTT | CASSVQNSGNTIYF
NA | TRBJ1-5 | TRBV7-8 | NA | TGTGCCAGCAGCCCTTCCGGGCAGCCCCAGCATTTT | CASSPSGQPQHF
NA | TRBJ2-3 | TRBV18 | TRBD1 | TGTGCCAGCTCACCCTCGACAGGGGGAGATACGCAGTATTTT | CASSPSTGGDTQYF
NA | TRBJ1-2 | TRBV18 | NA | TGTGCCAGCTCACCACAACAGGGAGACTATGGCTACACCTTC | CASSPQQGDYGYTF
NA | TRBJ1-2 | TRBV30 | TRBD1 | TGTGCCTGGAGGCCGGGGGACAGGGGTAATGGCTACACCTTC | CAWRPGDRGNGYTF
few | TRBJ1-2 | TRBV7-3 | NA | TGTGCCAGCAGCTTAACGGGCAGGGAGGGTGGCTACACCTTC | CASSLTGREGGYTF
NA | TRBJ2-3 | TRBV7-6 | NA | TGTGCCAGCAGCTTAGCCCCGGAGGGGCAAGATACGCAGTATTTT | CASSLAPEGQDTQYF
once | TRBJ1-1 | TRBV2 | NA | TGTGCCAGCAGTGGAGACAGGAAAGTGCTCACTGAAGCTTTCTTT | CASSGDRKVLTEAFF
NA | TRBJ1-1 | TRBV7-9 | NA | TGTGCCAGCAGCTTAGACCCGGGAGGGGGTGGAACTGAAGCTTTCTTT | CASSLDPGGGGTEAFF
NA | TRBJ2-5 | TRBV24-1 | NA | TGTGCCACCAGTGATCCGGGACAAGGGGAGACCCAGTACTTC | CATSDPGQGETQYF
NA | TRBJ2-5 | TRBV19 | NA | TGTGCCAGTAGTGGTGTGCGGGGGCGTGAGGAGACCCAGTACTTC | CASSGVRGREETQYF
NA | TRBJ1-5 | TRBV10-3 | NA | TGTGCCATCAGTGAGGGAAGGGGCACTCAGCCCCAGCATTTT | CAISEGRGTQPQHF
NA | TRBJ1-4 | TRBV27 | NA | TGTGCCAGCAGGCCGGAGGGTGCTAATGAAAAACTGTTTTTT | CASRPEGANEKLFF
NA | TRBJ1-2 | TRBV6-5 | TRBD1 | TGTGCCAGCAATAGGGGGCAGGGCGATGGCTACACCTTC | CASNRGQGDGYTF
NA | TRBJ1-2 | TRBV11-3 | NA | TGTGCCAGCAGCTTAGATTTCCAGGGATCTAACTATGGCTACACCTTC | CASSLDFQGSNYGYTF
NA | TRBJ2-1 | TRBV6-5 | TRBD2 | TGTGCCAGCAGATGGACTAGCGGGAGCGGTGAGCAGTTCTTC | CASRWTSGSGEQFF
NA | TRBJ1-3 | TRBV7-9 | TRBD1 | TGTGCCAGCAGCCCCCCGGGACAGGGGGATGGAAACACCATATATTTT | CASSPPGQGDGNTIYF
NA | TRBJ2-1 | TRBV9 | NA | TGTGCCAGCAGCACGGGAGAAAATGAGCAGTTCTTC | CASSTGENEQFF
NA | TRBJ2-5 | TRBV4-1 | TRBD1 | TGCGCCAGCAGTCGTCAGACAGGGGTTGGAGAGACCCAGTACTTC | CASSRQTGVGETQYF
NA | TRBJ1-6 | TRBV9 | NA | TGTGCCAGCAGCGTAGAACAGGGTGGGTCACCCCTCCACTTT | CASSVEQGGSPLHF
NA | TRBJ1-1 | TRBV7-3 | NA | TGTGCCAGCAGCTCCTCAGGGCCCACTGAAGCTTTCTTT | CASSSSGPTEAFF
NA | TRBJ2-2 | TRBV7-2 | TRBD2 | TGTGCCAGCAGCTACACTAGCGGGGGCACCGGGGAGCTGTTTTTT | CASSYTSGGTGELFF
NA | TRBJ2-1 | TRBV5-1 | TRBD2 | TGCGCCAGCAGCTTGGTTTTTGCGGGGGGGCCCTACAATGAGCAGTTCTTC | CASSLVFAGGPYNEQFF
NA | TRBJ2-7 | TRBV5-6 | TRBD2 | TGTGCCAGCAGCTTGCGTTCCAGCGGGAGGTCCTACGAGCAGTACTTC | CASSLRSSGRSYEQYF
NA | TRBJ1-2 | TRBV6-5 | NA | TGTGCCAGCAGCCGCCGGGGGGGGTCCTATGGCTACACCTTC | CASSRRGGSYGYTF